The clone carrying this T cell receptor beta chain has just one count. Its matching antigen is unknown. The record originates from a study of shared clonotypes between healthy human individuals. On the study more broadly: Researchers assigned three CD4 naive, three CD4 memory, two CD8 naive and one CD8 memory plate to each donor.

Trimming took 3 bases from V and 0 from J; bases not matched to a gene: 8. CDR1 SGHRS and CDR2 YFSETQ come from the germline V gene. This CDR3 contains 16 residues. Whole-study results and caveats: Genetic and exposure-history diversity was limited by the small donor number.

The method was immunoSEQ multiplex PCR; TCRdb's version includes in-frame clones alone and lacks a portion of them. In the table there are around 1.5 million clones, 95% to 99% of which are singletons. V usage is TRBV5-1 and J usage is TRBJ2-5; TRBD1 agrees at 7 bases. Sequencing was performed on naive CD4+ T cells sorted from blood. Subset of the sample: CD45RA+ positively selected. The receptor comes from a man aged 25 to 40 in good health. CDR3 sequence: CASSYGDRVHQETQYF. Here the CDR3 DNA reads TGCGCCAGCAGCTATGGCGACAGGGTTCACCAAGAGACCCAGTACTTC.